This T cell receptor (beta chain) is from a study of blood T cell repertoires in COVID-19. Background on the study: COVID-19 samples from acute and convalescent phases originated in the United States, Italy and Spain. The analysed material was cDNA or gDNA that came from T cells, B-cell-depleted T cells, or PBMCs.

Seattle researchers signed up patients amid active infection and tracked them longitudinally. In the original analysis: Scientists estimated how many nucleated cells there were by amplifying reference gene primers. Profiled with immunoSEQ multiplex PCR; TCRdb holds only in-frame clones, not every one. That table is the source of V, J and clone size, and D and trimming were worked out from the DNA. The sample has just under 350,000 clones, approximately 87% seen once. Input material: peripheral blood. This clonotype originated in a woman aged 50 to 60 with COVID-19, enrolled during active disease.

The CDR3 is CASSYLQGNSPLHF. The CDR3 bases are TGTGCCAGCAGTTATTTACAGGGAAATTCACCCCTCCACTTT. The rearrangement uses TRBV6-5 and TRBJ1-6; tentatively, D is TRBD1 (6 bases). Germline V gene sequence: CDR1 MNHEY, CDR2 SVGAGI. The CDR3 is 14 amino acids. The ends were cut back, 3 bases at V and 7 bases at J, with 10 bases in the middle.